This record covers a single T cell receptor beta chain. The antigen is unknown. The data were obtained in a study of T cell responses to AZD1222 COVID-19 vaccine. Assay: immunoSEQ multiplex PCR; the TCRdb copy retains only in-frame clones and omits some. The table lists 95,000 to 110,000 clones, 90% of them singletons. Study-wide findings and caveats: Repertoires were obtained solely post-peak T cell response.

The source was peripheral blood, collected on day 0 of AZD1222 vaccination. This TCR was sampled from an adult in good health.

CDR3 sequence: CASSLLNVGNQPQHF. The DNA of the CDR3 is TGTGCCAGCAGCCTCCTTAATGTGGGCAATCAGCCCCAGCATTTT. The rearrangement uses TRBV4-2 and TRBJ1-5; D remains unclear. This CDR3 is 15 amino acids long. The V end lost 4 bases, the J end lost 2 bases, and 12 bases lay between the germline ends. The germline V gene encodes CDR1 LGHNA and CDR2 YNFKEQ.